These T cell receptor beta chains were read from a single sample in a study of T cell repertoires in ileal Crohn's disease. The data were produced by immunoSEQ multiplex PCR, yet TCRdb's version contains in-frame clones alone and is incomplete. This table holds about 62,000 clones, about 88% found once. What was sequenced was ileal tissue. The receptors shown here come from an adult with Crohn's disease. The conserved cysteine and the conserved F or W are not part of the CDR3 here. The order of the fields is CDR3 length, J gene, V gene, CDR3 protein.

>10|TRBJ2-7|TRBV6-5
AATGDGGEQY
>13|TRBJ2-3|TRBV5-1
ASSRGQASTDTQY
>12|TRBJ1-5|TRBV7-6
ASSPTGGNQPQH
>13|TRBJ2-3|TRBV2
ASSSDRAYTDTQY
>12|TRBJ1-5|TRBV6-5
ASSLDRAYQPQH
>13|TRBJ1-2|TRBV6-5
ASSLKRTANYGYT
>14|TRBJ1-2|TRBV5-1
ASSFRTGSPFVGYT
>11|TRBJ2-2|TRBV18
ASSPSSTGELF
>14|TRBJ2-3|TRBV9
ASSVVAGITAGTQY
>11|TRBJ2-7|TRBV30
AWSPLQGYEQY
>12|TRBJ2-3|TRBV5-1
ASSLDRERGTQY
>11|TRBJ1-5|TRBV2
ASSAETNQPQH
>10|TRBJ2-3|TRBV6-5
ASRSSADTQY
>18|TRBJ2-6|TRBV5-1
ASSLAFTRGGFSGANVLT
>15|TRBJ2-2|TRBV19
ASSRFVAGGNTGELF
>14|TRBJ1-6|TRBV4-1
ASSQDQQIHNSPLH
>12|TRBJ2-3|TRBV7-8
ASSVNRVPDTQY
>14|TRBJ2-1|TRBV6-4
ASSPLSGGASNEQF
>10|TRBJ1-2|TRBV28
ASQGQNYGYT
>10|TRBJ1-2|TRBV7-9
ATNTGSGGYT
>16|TRBJ2-3|TRBV10-3
AISDRVSTSGFTDTQY
>12|TRBJ2-4|TRBV4-1
ASSQEQGMQIQY
>13|TRBJ2-2|TRBV28
ASSLSVGVTGELF
>12|TRBJ2-1|TRBV5-1
ASTTASGKDEQF
>12|TRBJ2-1|TRBV11-3
ASSLDSSYNEQF
>13|TRBJ2-3|TRBV7-9
ASSFQPTSGGNGY
>9|TRBJ2-1|TRBV7-8
ASSPKREQF
>11|TRBJ2-7|TRBV6-5
ATVRAGEMKQY
>11|TRBJ2-1|TRBV10-3
AISESRSQEQF
>10|TRBJ1-2|TRBV15
ATSIKGYGYT
>14|TRBJ1-6|TRBV11-2
ASSYSTGSYNSPLH
>13|TRBJ2-2|TRBV28
ASRSGTEMAGELF
>12|TRBJ1-3|TRBV6-5
ASSISHSGNTIY
>11|TRBJ2-2|TRBV19
ASGDRVTGELF
>11|TRBJ1-5|TRBV23-1
ASIGTGNQPQH
>16|TRBJ2-7|TRBV5-1
ASSLGLAGGPGTYEQY
>13|TRBJ2-2|TRBV11-3
ASSRRDSYTGELF
>11|TRBJ1-1|TRBV27
ASSLGQNTEAF
>13|TRBJ2-7|TRBV6-6
ASSTSGHPSYEQY
>11|TRBJ2-7|TRBV5-1
ASSTSGVYEQY
>12|TRBJ1-6|TRBV29-1
SVEVSCSGSPLH
>15|TRBJ2-3|TRBV13
ASSLVISGGFTDTQY
>15|TRBJ1-1|TRBV4-1
ASSQGSNRGENTEAF
>15|TRBJ1-5|TRBV7-2
ASSLETGFGSNQPQH
>14|TRBJ1-3|TRBV28
ASSSPGTNLGNTIY
>15|TRBJ1-1|TRBV4-2
ASSQASSRYPDTEAF
>13|TRBJ2-1|TRBV4-1
ASSVGGSSYNEQF
>14|TRBJ1-5|TRBV27
ASTPRFSGSDQPQH
>13|TRBJ2-7|TRBV11-3
ASSPGHSSAYEQY
>13|TRBJ1-2|TRBV2
ASSSRQGRDYGYT
>13|TRBJ1-5|TRBV7-2
ASSQRAGRDQPQH
>11|TRBJ1-1|TRBV11-2
ASSFLENTEAF
>14|TRBJ2-3|TRBV7-3
ASSFTGTENTDTQY
>13|TRBJ2-1|TRBV11-3
ASSPMVGLVGEQF
>13|TRBJ1-2|TRBV5-4
ASSPAGPTNYGYT
>12|TRBJ2-7|TRBV10-3
AISEGGSRYEQY
>12|TRBJ1-2|TRBV30
AWDNRGRSNGYT